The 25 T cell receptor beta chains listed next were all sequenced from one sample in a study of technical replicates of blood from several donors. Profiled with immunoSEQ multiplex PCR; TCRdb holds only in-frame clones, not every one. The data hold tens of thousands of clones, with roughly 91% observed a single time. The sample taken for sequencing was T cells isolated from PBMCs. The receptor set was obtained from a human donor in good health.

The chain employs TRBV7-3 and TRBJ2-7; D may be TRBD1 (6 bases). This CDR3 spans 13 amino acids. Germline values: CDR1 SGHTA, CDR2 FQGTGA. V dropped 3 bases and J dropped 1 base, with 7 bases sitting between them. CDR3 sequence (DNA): TGTGCCAGCAGCTTCGGACAGTCCTACGAGCAGTACTTC. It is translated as CASSFGQSYEQYF.

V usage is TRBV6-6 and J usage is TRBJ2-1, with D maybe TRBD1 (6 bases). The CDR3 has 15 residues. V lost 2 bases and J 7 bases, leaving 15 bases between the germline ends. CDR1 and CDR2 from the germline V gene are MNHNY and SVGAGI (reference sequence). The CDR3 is CASSYKPGQGNEQFF. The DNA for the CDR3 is TGTGCCAGCAGTTACAAACCGGGACAAGGAAATGAGCAGTTCTTC.

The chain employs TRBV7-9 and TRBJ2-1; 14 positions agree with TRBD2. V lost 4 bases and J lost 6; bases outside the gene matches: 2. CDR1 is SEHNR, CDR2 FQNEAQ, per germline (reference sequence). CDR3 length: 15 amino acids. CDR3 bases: TGTGCCAGCAGCTCCGGACTAGCGGGAGGCAATGAGCAGTTCTTC. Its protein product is CASSSGLAGGNEQFF.

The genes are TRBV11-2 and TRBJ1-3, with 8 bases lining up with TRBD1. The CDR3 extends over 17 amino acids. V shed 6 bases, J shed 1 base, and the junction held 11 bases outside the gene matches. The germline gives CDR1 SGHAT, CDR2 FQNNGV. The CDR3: CASRMVGRGPSGNTIYF. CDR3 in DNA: TGTGCCAGCAGGATGGTCGGCAGGGGGCCTTCTGGAAACACCATATATTTT.

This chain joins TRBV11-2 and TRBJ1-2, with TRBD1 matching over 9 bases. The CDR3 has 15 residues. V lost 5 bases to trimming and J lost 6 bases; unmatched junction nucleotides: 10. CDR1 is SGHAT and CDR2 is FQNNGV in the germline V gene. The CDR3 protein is CASSTATGTGNGYTF. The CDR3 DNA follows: TGTGCCAGCAGCACAGCGACCGGGACAGGGAATGGCTACACCTTC.

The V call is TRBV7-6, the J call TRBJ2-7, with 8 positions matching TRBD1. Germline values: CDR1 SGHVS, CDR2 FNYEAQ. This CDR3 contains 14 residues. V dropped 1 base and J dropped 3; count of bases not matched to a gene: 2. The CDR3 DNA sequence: TGTGCCAGCAGCTTAGGGACAGGGCTCTACGAGCAGTACTTC. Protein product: CASSLGTGLYEQYF.

CDR3 nucleotides: TGCAGCGTTGTCGGGGGAAGTCGGATCTACGAGCAGTACTTC. Residues: CSVVGGSRIYEQYF. The chain combines TRBV29-1 with TRBJ2-7, with D possibly TRBD2 on 6 matching bases. The CDR3 extends over 14 amino acids. The ends were cut back, 4 bases at V and 3 bases at J, with 16 bases in the middle. Germline lookup yields CDR1 SQVTM and CDR2 ANQGSEA.

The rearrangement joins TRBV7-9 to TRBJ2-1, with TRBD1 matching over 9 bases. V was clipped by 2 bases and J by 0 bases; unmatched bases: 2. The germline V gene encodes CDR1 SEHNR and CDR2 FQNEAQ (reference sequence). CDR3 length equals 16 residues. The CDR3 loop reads CASSLTGGASYNEQFF. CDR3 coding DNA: TGTGCCAGCAGCTTAACAGGGGGCGCCTCCTACAATGAGCAGTTCTTC.

The CDR3 DNA is TGTGCCTGGAGTGTAGCGGGCCCGGGGGGGCTGGTTGAAAAACTGTTTTTT. As protein: CAWSVAGPGGLVEKLFF. This chain links TRBV30 with TRBJ1-4; TRBD1 might be the D (6 bases). Germline loops: CDR1 GTSNPN, CDR2 SVGIG (reference sequence). The CDR3 is made up of 17 amino acids. V was shortened by 0 bases and J by 7 bases, with 21 bases between the two germline ends.

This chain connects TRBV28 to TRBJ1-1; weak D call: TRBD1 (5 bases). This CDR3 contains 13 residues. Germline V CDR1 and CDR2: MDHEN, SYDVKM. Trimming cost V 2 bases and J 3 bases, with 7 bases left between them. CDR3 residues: CASSLVGDTEAFF. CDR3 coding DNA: TGTGCCAGCAGTTTAGTAGGGGACACTGAAGCTTTCTTT.

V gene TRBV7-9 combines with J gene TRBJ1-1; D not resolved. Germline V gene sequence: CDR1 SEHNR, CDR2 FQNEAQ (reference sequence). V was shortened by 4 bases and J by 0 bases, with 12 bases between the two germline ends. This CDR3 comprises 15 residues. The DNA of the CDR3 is TGTGCCAGCAGCTCCCTCCCGAGAATGAACACTGAAGCTTTCTTT. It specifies CASSSLPRMNTEAFF.

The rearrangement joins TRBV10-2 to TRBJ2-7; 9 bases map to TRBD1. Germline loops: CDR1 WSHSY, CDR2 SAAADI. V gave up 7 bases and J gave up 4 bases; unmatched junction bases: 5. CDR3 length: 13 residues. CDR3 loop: CASTGTGWYEQYF. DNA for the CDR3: TGCGCCAGCACCGGGACAGGGTGGTACGAGCAGTACTTC.

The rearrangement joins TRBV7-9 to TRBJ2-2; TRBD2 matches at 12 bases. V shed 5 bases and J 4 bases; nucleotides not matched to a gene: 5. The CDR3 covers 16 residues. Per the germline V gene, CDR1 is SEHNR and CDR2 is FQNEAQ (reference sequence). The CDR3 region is CASSPRTSGTTGELFF. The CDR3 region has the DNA TGTGCCAGCAGCCCACGGACTAGCGGGACCACCGGGGAGCTGTTTTTT. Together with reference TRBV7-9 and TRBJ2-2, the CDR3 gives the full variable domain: DTGVSQNPRHKITKRGQNVTFRCDPISEHNRLYWYRQTLGQGPEFLTYFQNEAQLEKSRLLSDRFSAERPKGSFSTLEIQRTEQGDSAMYLCASSPRTSGTTGELFFGEGSRLTVL.

The CDR3 reads CASCWTSGQPQHF. CDR3 DNA: TGTGCCAGTTGTTGGACATCGGGTCAGCCCCAGCATTTT. The chain carries TRBV19 and TRBJ1-5; tentative D call: TRBD1 (5 bases). CDR1 and CDR2 from the germline V gene are LNHDA and SQIVND (reference sequence). V shed 8 bases and J shed 6 bases, with 14 bases lying between them. CDR3 length equals 13 residues.

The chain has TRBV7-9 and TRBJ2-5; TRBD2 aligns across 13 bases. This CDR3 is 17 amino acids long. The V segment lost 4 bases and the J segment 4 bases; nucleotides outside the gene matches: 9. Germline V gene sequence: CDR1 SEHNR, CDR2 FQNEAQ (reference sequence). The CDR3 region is CASSYTPTSGGGETQYF. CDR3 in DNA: TGTGCCAGCAGCTATACTCCAACTAGCGGGGGGGGAGAGACCCAGTACTTC.

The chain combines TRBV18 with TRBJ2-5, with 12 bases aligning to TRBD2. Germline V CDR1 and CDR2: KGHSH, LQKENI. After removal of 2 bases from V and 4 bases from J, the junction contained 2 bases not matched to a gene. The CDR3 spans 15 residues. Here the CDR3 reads CASSPTGLAGETQYF. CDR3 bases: TGTGCCAGCTCACCAACGGGACTAGCGGGAGAGACCCAGTACTTC.

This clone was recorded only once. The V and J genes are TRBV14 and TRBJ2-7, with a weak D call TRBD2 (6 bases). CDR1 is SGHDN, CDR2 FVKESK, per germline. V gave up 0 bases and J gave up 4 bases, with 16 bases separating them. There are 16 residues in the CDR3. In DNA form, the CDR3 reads TGTGCCAGCAGCCAAGATCTGACTAGTGCGTCATACGAGCAGTACTTC. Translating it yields CASSQDLTSASYEQYF.

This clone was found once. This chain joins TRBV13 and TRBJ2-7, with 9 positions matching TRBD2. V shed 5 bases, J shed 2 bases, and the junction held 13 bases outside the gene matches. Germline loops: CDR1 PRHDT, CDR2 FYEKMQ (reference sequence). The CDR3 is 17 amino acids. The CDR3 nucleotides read TGTGCCAGCAGCGGACGACTGAGGGAGCGGGGGGCCTACGAGCAGTACTTC. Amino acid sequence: CASSGRLRERGAYEQYF. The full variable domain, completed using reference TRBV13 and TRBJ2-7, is AAGVIQSPRHLIKEKRETATLKCYPIPRHDTVYWYQQGPGQDPQFLISFYEKMQSDKGSIPDRFSAQQFSDYHSELNMSSLELGDSALYFCASSGRLRERGAYEQYFGPGTRLTVT.

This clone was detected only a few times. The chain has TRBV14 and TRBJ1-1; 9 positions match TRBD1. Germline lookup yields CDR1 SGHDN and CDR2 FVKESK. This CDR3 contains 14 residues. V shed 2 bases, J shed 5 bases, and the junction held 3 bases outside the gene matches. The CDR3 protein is CASSQTGGRTEAFF. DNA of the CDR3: TGTGCCAGCAGCCAAACAGGGGGCCGGACTGAAGCTTTCTTT.

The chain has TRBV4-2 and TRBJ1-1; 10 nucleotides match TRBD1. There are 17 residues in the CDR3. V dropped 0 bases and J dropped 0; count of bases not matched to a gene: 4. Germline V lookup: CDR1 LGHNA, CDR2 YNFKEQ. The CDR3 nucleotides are TGTGCCAGCAGCCAAGATCCGACAGGGGGCATGAACACTGAAGCTTTCTTT. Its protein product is CASSQDPTGGMNTEAFF.

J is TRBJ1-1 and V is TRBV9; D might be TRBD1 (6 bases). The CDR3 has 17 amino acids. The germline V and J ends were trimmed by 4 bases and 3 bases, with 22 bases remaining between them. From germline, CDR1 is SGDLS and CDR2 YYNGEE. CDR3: CASSPRGPYRADTEAFF. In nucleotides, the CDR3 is TGTGCCAGCAGCCCTCGAGGGCCCTACAGGGCCGACACTGAAGCTTTCTTT. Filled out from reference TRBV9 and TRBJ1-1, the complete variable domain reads DSGVTQTPKHLITATGQRVTLRCSPRSGDLSVYWYQQSLDQGLQFLIQYYNGEERAKGNILERFSAQQFPDLHSELNLSSLELGDSALYFCASSPRGPYRADTEAFFGQGTRLTVV.

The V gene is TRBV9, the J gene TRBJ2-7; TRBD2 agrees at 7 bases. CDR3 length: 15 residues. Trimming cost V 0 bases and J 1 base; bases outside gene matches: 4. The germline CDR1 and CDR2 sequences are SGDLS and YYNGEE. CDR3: CASSVAGGSSYEQYF. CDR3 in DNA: TGTGCCAGCAGCGTAGCTGGCGGGAGTTCCTACGAGCAGTACTTC.

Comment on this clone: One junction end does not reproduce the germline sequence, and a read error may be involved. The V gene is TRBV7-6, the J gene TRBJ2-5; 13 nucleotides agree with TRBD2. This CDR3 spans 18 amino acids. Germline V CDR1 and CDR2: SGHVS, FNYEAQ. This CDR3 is CASSTRGGLAGRQGTQYF. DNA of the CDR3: TGTGCCAGCAGCACCCGCGGGGGACTAGCGGGACGTCAAGGGACCCAGTACTTC. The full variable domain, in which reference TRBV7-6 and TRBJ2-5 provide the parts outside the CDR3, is GAGVSQSPRYKVTKRGQDVALRCDPISGHVSLYWYRQALGQGPEFLTYFNYEAQQDKSGLPNDRFSAERPEGSISTLTIQRTEQRDSAMYRCASSTRGGLAGRQGTQYFGPGTRLLVL.

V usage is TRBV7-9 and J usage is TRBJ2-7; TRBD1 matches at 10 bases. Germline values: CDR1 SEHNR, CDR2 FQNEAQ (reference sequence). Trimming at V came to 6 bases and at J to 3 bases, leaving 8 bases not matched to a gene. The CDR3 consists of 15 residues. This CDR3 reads CASSSSRDRGYEQYF. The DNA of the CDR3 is TGTGCCAGCAGTTCGAGCCGGGACAGGGGCTACGAGCAGTACTTC. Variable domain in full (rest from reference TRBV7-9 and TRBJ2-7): DTGVSQNPRHKITKRGQNVTFRCDPISEHNRLYWYRQTLGQGPEFLTYFQNEAQLEKSRLLSDRFSAERPKGSFSTLEIQRTEQGDSAMYLCASSSSRDRGYEQYFGPGTRLTVT.

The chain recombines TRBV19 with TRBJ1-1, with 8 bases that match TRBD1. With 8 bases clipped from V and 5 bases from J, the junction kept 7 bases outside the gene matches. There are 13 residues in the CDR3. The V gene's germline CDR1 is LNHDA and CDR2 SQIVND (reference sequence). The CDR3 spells CASQTGAHTEAFF. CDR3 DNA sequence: TGTGCCAGTCAGACAGGGGCCCATACTGAAGCTTTCTTT.